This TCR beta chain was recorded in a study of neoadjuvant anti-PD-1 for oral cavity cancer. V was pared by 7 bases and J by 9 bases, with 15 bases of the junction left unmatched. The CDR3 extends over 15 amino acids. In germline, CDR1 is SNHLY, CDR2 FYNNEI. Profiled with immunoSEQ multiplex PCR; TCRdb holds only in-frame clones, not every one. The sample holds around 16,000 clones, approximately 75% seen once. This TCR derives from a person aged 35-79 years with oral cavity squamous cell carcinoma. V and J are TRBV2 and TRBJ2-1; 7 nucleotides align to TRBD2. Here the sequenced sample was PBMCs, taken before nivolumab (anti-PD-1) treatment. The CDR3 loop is CASISAGKGLGEQFF. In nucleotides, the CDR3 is TGTGCCAGCATTTCAGCGGGGAAGGGCTTGGGTGAGCAGTTCTTC.